This T cell receptor (beta chain) emerged from a study of cytomegalovirus exposure and HLA in healthy donors. General study points: Across donors, sequencing depth was assumed by presence/absence analyses to be roughly uniform. Usually a TCR sequence was rare, but some public TCRs were found in many donors. In vitro, a few CMV-associated chains proved specific for CMV antigens.

In the PCR, 60 Vbeta and 13 Jbeta primers were used. Data came from immunoSEQ multiplex PCR; TCRdb stores just in-frame clones and leaves some out. The repertoire holds under 200,000 clones, with roughly 80% as singletons. This CDR3 is built from 16 residues. With V trimmed by 3 bases and J by 4 bases, 8 bases remained unmatched. CDR1 and CDR2 from the germline V gene are SGHRS and YFSETQ. As concerns this clone: Its antigen is still unknown.

The sequence was collected from a man aged 40-49 years in good health and CMV-seropositive. J is TRBJ2-3 and V is TRBV5-1; 10 bases fit TRBD1. The sequencing input was PBMCs. CDR3 sequence reads: CASSWVGQGDADTQYF. DNA for the CDR3: TGCGCCAGCAGCTGGGTAGGACAGGGGGACGCAGATACGCAGTATTTT.